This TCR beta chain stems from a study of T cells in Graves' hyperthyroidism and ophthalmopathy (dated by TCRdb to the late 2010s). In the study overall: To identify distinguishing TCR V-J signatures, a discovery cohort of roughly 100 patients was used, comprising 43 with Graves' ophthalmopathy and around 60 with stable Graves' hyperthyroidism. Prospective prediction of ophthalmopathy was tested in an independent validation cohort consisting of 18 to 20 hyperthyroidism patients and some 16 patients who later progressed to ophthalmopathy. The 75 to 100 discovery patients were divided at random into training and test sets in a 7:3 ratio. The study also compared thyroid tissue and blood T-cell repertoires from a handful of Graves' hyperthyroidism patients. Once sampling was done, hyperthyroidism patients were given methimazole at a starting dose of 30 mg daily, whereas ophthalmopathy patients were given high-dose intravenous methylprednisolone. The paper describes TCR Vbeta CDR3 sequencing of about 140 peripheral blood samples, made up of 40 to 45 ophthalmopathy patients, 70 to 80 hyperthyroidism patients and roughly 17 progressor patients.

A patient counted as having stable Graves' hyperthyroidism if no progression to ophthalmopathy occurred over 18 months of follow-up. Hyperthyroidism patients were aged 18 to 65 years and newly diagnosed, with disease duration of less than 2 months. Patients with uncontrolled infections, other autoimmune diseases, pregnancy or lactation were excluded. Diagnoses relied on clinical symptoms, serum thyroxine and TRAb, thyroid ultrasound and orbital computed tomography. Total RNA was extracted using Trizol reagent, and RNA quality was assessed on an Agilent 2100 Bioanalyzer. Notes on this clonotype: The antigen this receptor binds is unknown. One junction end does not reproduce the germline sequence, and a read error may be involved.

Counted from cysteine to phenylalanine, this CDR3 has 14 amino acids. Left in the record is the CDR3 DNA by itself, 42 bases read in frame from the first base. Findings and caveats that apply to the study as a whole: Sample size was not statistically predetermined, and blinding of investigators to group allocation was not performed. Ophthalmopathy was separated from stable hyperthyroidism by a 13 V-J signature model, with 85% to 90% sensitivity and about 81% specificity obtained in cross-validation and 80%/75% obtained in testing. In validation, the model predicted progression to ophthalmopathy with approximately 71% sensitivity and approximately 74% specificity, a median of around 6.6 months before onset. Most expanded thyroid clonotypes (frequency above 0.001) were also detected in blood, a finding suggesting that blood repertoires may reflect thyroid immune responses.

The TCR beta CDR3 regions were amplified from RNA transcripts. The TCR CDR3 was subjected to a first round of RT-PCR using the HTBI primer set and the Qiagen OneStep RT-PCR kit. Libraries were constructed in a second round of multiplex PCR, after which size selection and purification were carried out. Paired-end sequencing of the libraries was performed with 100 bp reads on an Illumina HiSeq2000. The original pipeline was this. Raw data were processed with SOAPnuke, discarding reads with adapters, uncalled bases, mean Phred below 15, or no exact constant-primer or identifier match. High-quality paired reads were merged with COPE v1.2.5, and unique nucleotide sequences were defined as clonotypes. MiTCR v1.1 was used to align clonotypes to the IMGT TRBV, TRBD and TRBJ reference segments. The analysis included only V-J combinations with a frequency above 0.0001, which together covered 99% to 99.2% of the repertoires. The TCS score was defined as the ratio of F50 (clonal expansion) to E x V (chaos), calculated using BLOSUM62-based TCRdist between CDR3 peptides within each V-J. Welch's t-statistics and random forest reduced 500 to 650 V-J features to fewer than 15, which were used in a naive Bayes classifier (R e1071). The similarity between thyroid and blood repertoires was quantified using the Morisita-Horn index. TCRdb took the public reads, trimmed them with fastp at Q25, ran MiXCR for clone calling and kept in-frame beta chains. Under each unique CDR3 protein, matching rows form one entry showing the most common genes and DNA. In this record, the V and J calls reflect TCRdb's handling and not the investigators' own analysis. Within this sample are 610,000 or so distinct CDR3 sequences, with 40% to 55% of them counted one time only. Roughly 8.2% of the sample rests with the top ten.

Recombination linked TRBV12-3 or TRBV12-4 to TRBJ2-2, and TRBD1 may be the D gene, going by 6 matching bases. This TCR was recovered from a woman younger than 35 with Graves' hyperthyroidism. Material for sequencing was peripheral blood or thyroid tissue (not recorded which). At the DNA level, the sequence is TGTGCCAGCAGAGGGCAGGGGAACACCGGGAAGCTGTTTTTT. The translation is CASRGQGNTGKLFF.